A selection of T cell receptor beta chains follows, all from one sample in a study of Graves' ophthalmopathy and Graves' hyperthyroidism. TCRdb called the multiplex PCR reads again in MiXCR, with one record for every CDR3 protein. The sample comprises 400,000 to 500,000 distinct CDR3 sequences, under 25% of which are singletons, and roughly 3.2% rests with the top ten. Sequenced: peripheral blood. These receptors came from a young woman with stable Graves' hyperthyroidism. The CDR3 runs from the conserved cysteine through the conserved F or W. The order of the fields is clone size, J gene, D gene, V gene, CDR3 DNA, CDR3 protein. The D gene is left open where the match is weak. Clone sizes are given selectively: once, few, many, or a class where the clone is expanded.

many TRBJ2-2 NA TRBV13 TGTGCCAGCAGCTTATCGGACAGAACTATGAACACCGGGGAGCTGTTTTTT CASSLSDRTMNTGELFF
few TRBJ2-4 NA TRBV6-1 TGTGCCAGCAGCCCACAGAGAGCCAAAAACATTCAGTACTTC CASSPQRAKNIQYF
NA TRBJ2-5 NA TRBV7-9 TGTGCCAGCAACCCCGAGGGACGGTTAGGAGAGACCCAGTACTTC CASNPEGRLGETQYF
many TRBJ2-5 NA TRBV29-1 TGCAGCGTTCTTCGAGGACCGACCATCCAAGAGACCCAGTACTTC CSVLRGPTIQETQYF
many TRBJ2-7 NA TRBV29-1 TGCAGCGCCGGAGGGAGGTACGAGCAGTACTTC CSAGGRYEQYF
many TRBJ2-7 NA TRBV20-1 TGCAGTGCTAGCCCAGCCTACGAGCAGTACTTC CSASPAYEQYF
many TRBJ1-2 TRBD1 TRBV7-9 TGTGCCAGCAGCTTAGTGTCCCCGACAGGGCGCGGCTACACCTTC CASSLVSPTGRGYTF
many TRBJ2-2 NA TRBV20-1 TGCAGTGCTAGAGATCGGGGCAGGGGTATAATCGGGGAGCTGTTTTTT CSARDRGRGIIGELFF
many TRBJ2-5 TRBD2 TRBV20-1 TGCAGTGCTGCTCAGGACGCAGCGGGGGGATTTCAAGAGACCCAGTACTTC CSAAQDAAGGFQETQYF
many TRBJ2-7 NA TRBV12-3/TRBV12-4 TGTGCCAGCAGTCTTACCGGGGGCCAAAGGGTCGAGCAGTACTTC CASSLTGGQRVEQYF
many TRBJ2-7 TRBD2 TRBV20-1 TGCAGTGCTAGGTCTAGCGGGAGGGTTTCCTACGAGCAGTACTTC CSARSSGRVSYEQYF
NA TRBJ2-5 NA TRBV6-2/TRBV6-3 TGTGCCAGCAGTTCCCTCCTACCGGGCCCTCTAGGGACAGAGACCCAGTACTTC CASSSLLPGPLGTETQYF
many TRBJ2-7 NA TRBV11-2 TGTGCCAGCAGCGCGGAGGGGGCGCAATCGTTGGAGCAGTACTTC CASSAEGAQSLEQYF
many TRBJ2-7 NA TRBV20-1 TGCAGTGCTAGAGCAAACTACGCGAAAGAGCAGTACTTC CSARANYAKEQYF
many TRBJ2-7 NA TRBV6-2/TRBV6-3 TGTGCCAGCAGTGAGATAGGGGGCTCCTACGAGCAGTACTTC CASSEIGGSYEQYF
NA TRBJ2-7 NA TRBV6-1 TGTGCCAGCAGCCAGGTAGGGACACTTTACTACGAGCAGTACTTC CASSQVGTLYYEQYF
once TRBJ2-7 NA TRBV6-5 TGTGCCAGCAGTTCGGAGACGGACTCCTACGAGCAGTACTTC CASSSETDSYEQYF
NA TRBJ1-1 TRBD1 TRBV20-1 TGCATCCCGAGGACAGGGATCACTGAAGCTTTCTTT CIPRTGITEAFF
many TRBJ2-5 NA TRBV6-2/TRBV6-3 TGTGCCAGCAGTTCACTAGCCCGGGTGGAGACCCAGTACTTC CASSSLARVETQYF
NA TRBJ1-1 NA TRBV12-3/TRBV12-4 TGTGCCAGCAGTGCGAGCGGGAGAACTTTCTTT CASSASGRTFF
many TRBJ1-4 TRBD1 TRBV12-3/TRBV12-4 TGTGCCAGCAGTCCTAGGACAGGGTTATATGAAAAACTGTTTTTT CASSPRTGLYEKLFF
many TRBJ1-1 NA TRBV6-5 TGTGCCAGCAGGATGACAGTGAACACTGAAGCTTTCTTT CASRMTVNTEAFF
many TRBJ2-7 TRBD2 TRBV4-2 TGTGCCAGCAGCCAAGAATCTAGCGGGAGGGCCTCGCAGTACTTC CASSQESSGRASQYF
few TRBJ2-2 TRBD2 TRBV6-2/TRBV6-3 TGTGCCAGCAGTCTACTAGCGGGGCCCACCGGGGAGCTGTTTTTT CASSLLAGPTGELFF
many TRBJ2-5 NA TRBV7-3 TGTGCCAGCAGCTTAACCAGGGACCAAGAGACCCAGTACTTC CASSLTRDQETQYF
NA TRBJ1-3 NA TRBV6-1 TGTGCCAGCAGCAACTACGGACCACCAAACACCATATATTTT CASSNYGPPNTIYF
many TRBJ2-7 TRBD1 TRBV7-8 TGTGCCAGCAGCGCACACCAGGGGGTCTCCTACGAGCAGTACTTC CASSAHQGVSYEQYF
many TRBJ2-7 TRBD1 TRBV6-1 TGTGCCAGCAGGGACAGGGACGAGCAGTACTTC CASRDRDEQYF
many TRBJ1-5 NA TRBV6-2/TRBV6-3 TGTGCCAGCAGTTACCGGGCGAGACAGCCCCAGCATTTT CASSYRARQPQHF
many TRBJ2-5 NA TRBV6-5 TGTGCCAGCAGTTACTCCTACGGGGTTCAAGAGACCCAGTACTTC CASSYSYGVQETQYF
many TRBJ2-7 NA TRBV7-3 TGTGCCAGCAGCGGATACCTAGGGGCCGAGCAGTACTTC CASSGYLGAEQYF
NA TRBJ1-5 NA TRBV2 TGTGCCAGCAGTGAAGCGAACCGGGATCAGCCCCAGCATTTT CASSEANRDQPQHF
many TRBJ1-2 NA TRBV6-5 TGTGCCAGCAGTTACATGAACTATGGCTACACCTTC CASSYMNYGYTF
NA TRBJ1-1 NA TRBV12-3/TRBV12-4 TGTGCCACCAGTGATTTCAAGGGAACTGAAGCTTTCTTT CATSDFKGTEAFF
NA TRBJ2-2 NA TRBV28 TGTGCCAGCAGGGAAATTTACTCTTCGAACACCGGGGAGCTGTTTTTT CASREIYSSNTGELFF
NA TRBJ2-2 TRBD2 TRBV12-3/TRBV12-4 TGTGCCAGCAGTTTAGCTAGCGGGTATACCGGGGAGCTGTTTTTT CASSLASGYTGELFF
medium-sized TRBJ2-5 NA TRBV15 TGTGCCACCAGCAGGAGAGCGGCCTTCCAAGAGACCCAGTACTTC CATSRRAAFQETQYF
NA TRBJ2-7 NA TRBV20-1 TGCAGTGCTAGATTGACGGCTTCCTACGAGCAGTACTTC CSARLTASYEQYF
few TRBJ1-5 NA TRBV7-2 TGTGCCAGCAGCTTAGATGTTCTATATCAGCCCCAGCATTTT CASSLDVLYQPQHF
NA TRBJ2-7 NA TRBV20-1 TGCAGTGCTAGAGTAGCTAGCTACTACGAGCAGTACTTC CSARVASYYEQYF